This entry is about one T cell receptor (beta chain). Its specificity is not known. The sample is drawn from a study of cytomegalovirus exposure and HLA in healthy donors. Study results and limitations: When analyzed later, a missense DCLRE1C variant was found to be linked to TCR beta V- and J-gene trimming. Data from an earlier analysis indicated that most TCR beta V segments were productive either about 90% or about 30% of the time.

The PCR employed 60 Vbeta primers together with 13 Jbeta primers. Libraries were prepared by immunoSEQ multiplex PCR; TCRdb keeps only in-frame clonotypes and omits some of them. The sample has 70,000 to 90,000 clones, 75% seen once; the top ten hold roughly 2.2%. This CDR3 is built from 13 residues. Germline lookup yields CDR1 MNHEY and CDR2 SMNVEV (reference sequence). Trimming took 7 bases from V and 3 from J, leaving 10 bases between them. The sequence came from a middle-aged man in good health and CMV-seronegative. Sequencing was performed on PBMCs. J is TRBJ2-1 and V is TRBV27; D possibly corresponds to TRBD2 (6 bases). Written as DNA, the CDR3 is TGTGCCAGCATCGGGGGAATCTACAATGAGCAGTTCTTC. This codes for CASIGGIYNEQFF.